This TCR beta chain came from a study of cytomegalovirus exposure and HLA in healthy donors. The study, taken as a whole, reports: In a later analysis, HLA-C alleles had the fewest associated TCRs, DRB1 alleles the most. Trimming of TCR beta V- and J-genes showed a link, identified in a later analysis, to a missense DCLRE1C variant.

This PCR relied on a set of 60 Vbeta primers and 13 Jbeta primers. Measured with immunoSEQ multiplex PCR; TCRdb has only the in-frame clones, and not every one. The table has 150,000 to 200,000 clones, 84% seen once. The donors gave bone marrow, and they were healthy. This clone has only a few counts. Its target is not known. Germline V gene data show CDR1 as SGHKS and CDR2 as YYEKEE (reference sequence). This CDR3 comprises 15 residues. V dropped 1 base and J dropped 4; count of bases not matched to a gene: 3. This chain connects TRBV5-5 to TRBJ1-3, with 9 bases matching TRBD1. The receptor comes from a middle-aged man in good health and CMV-seropositive. Material: PBMCs. CDR3 coding DNA: TGTGCCAGCAGCTTGTCTGGACAGGGGGGAAACACCATATATTTT. It is translated as CASSLSGQGGNTIYF. Looking up the rest from reference TRBV5-5 and TRBJ1-3 gives the full variable domain: DAGVTQSPTHLIKTRGQQVTLRCSPISGHKSVSWYQQVLGQGPQFIFQYYEKEERGRGNFPDRFSARQFPNYSSELNVNALLLGDSALYLCASSLSGQGGNTIYFGEGSWLTVV.